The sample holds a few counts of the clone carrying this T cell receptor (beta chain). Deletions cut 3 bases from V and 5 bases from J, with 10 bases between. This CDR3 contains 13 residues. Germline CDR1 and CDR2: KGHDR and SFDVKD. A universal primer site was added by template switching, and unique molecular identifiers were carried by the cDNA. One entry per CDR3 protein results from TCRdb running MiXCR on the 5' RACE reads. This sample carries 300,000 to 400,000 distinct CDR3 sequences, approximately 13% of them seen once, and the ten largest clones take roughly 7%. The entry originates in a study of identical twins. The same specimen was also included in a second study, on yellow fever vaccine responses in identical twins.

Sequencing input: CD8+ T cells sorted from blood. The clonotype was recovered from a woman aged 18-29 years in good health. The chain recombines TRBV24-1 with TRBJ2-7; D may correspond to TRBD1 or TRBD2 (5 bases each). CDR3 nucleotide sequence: TGTGCCACCAGTGATCCTGGGACCGACGAGCAGTACTTC. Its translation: CATSDPGTDEQYF.